The rows below give T cell receptor beta chains drawn from one sample of a study of blood T cell repertoires in COVID-19. The repertoire was sequenced with immunoSEQ multiplex PCR; TCRdb's copy has only in-frame clones and lacks some. The data show about 250,000 clones, approximately 86% seen once. The sample comprised peripheral blood. The receptor set was obtained from a human donor with COVID-19, enrolled during active disease. The donor label of this sample is uncertain. Both conserved end residues are part of each CDR3. A D gene is named only where the DNA matches it firmly. Rows give clone size only sometimes, using once, few, many, or a class for an expanded clone.

TRBJ1-1 . TRBV27 TRBD1 CASSSRQGYTEAFF TGTGCCAGCAGTTCCCGACAGGGATACACTGAAGCTTTCTTT
TRBJ2-6 . TRBV9 . CASSVDTGANVLTF TGTGCCAGCAGCGTGGACACAGGGGCCAACGTCCTGACTTTC
TRBJ1-2 . TRBV15 . CATSPFAGATSYGYTF TGTGCCACCAGCCCGTTCGCGGGGGCCACTAGCTATGGCTACACCTTC
TRBJ2-1 . TRBV3-1/TRBV3-2 . CASSQDWGPQSNNEQFF TGTGCCAGCAGCCAAGATTGGGGGCCCCAGTCCAACAATGAGCAGTTCTTC
TRBJ2-5 . TRBV28 TRBD1 CASSSQGPQYF TGTGCCAGCAGTTCACAGGGGCCCCAGTACTTC
TRBJ1-3 . TRBV11-2 . CASSLDSENTIYF TGTGCCAGCAGCTTAGATAGTGAAAACACCATATATTTT
TRBJ1-2 . TRBV2 TRBD1 CASSETGVGGYTF TGTGCCAGCAGCGAGACAGGGGTGGGAGGCTACACCTTC
TRBJ2-3 . TRBV3-1/TRBV3-2 TRBD2 CASSQGGTTLTQYF TGTGCCAGCAGCCAAGGGGGGACTACTCTAACGCAGTATTTT
TRBJ1-4 . TRBV4-1 TRBD1 CASSRTGGIEKLFF TGCGCCAGCAGCCGGACAGGGGGGATTGAAAAACTGTTTTTT
TRBJ2-1 . TRBV5-4 TRBD2 CASSWVGGRRNEQFF TGTGCCAGCAGCTGGGTCGGCGGGAGAAGGAATGAGCAGTTCTTC
TRBJ1-1 . TRBV3-1/TRBV3-2 . CASSKLGGLGTEAFF TGTGCCAGCAGTAAACTAGGGGGTTTGGGCACTGAAGCTTTCTTT
TRBJ2-5 . TRBV6-5 TRBD1 CASRWDRAGETQYF TGTGCCAGCAGATGGGACAGGGCGGGCGAGACCCAGTACTTC
TRBJ1-4 . TRBV5-1 . CASSLVGARDEKLFF TGCGCCAGCAGCCTAGTGGGGGCGAGGGATGAAAAACTGTTTTTT
TRBJ2-1 . TRBV7-2 TRBD2 CASSLRLAGEHEQFF TGTGCCAGCAGCTTACGATTAGCGGGAGAACATGAGCAGTTCTTC
TRBJ2-1 once TRBV7-9 TRBD2 CASSTTSGGNNEQFF TGTGCCAGCAGCACGACTAGCGGGGGAAACAATGAGCAGTTCTTC
TRBJ2-3 . TRBV7-9 TRBD2 CASSLARGVRWADTQYF TGTGCCAGCAGCTTAGCCCGGGGGGTGAGGTGGGCAGATACGCAGTATTTT
TRBJ2-7 . TRBV11-2 . CASSTQGNYEQYF TGTGCCAGCAGCACCCAGGGAAACTACGAGCAGTACTTC
TRBJ1-5 . TRBV7-2 . CASRGQLDQPQHF TGTGCCAGCAGAGGACAGCTGGATCAGCCCCAGCATTTT
TRBJ1-1 . TRBV12-3/TRBV12-4 . CASTVTQGQRAFF TGTGCCAGCACGGTTACACAGGGACAACGAGCTTTCTTT
TRBJ1-5 . TRBV28 TRBD1 CASSLMLGQGKISNQPQHF TGTGCCAGCAGTTTAATGTTGGGACAGGGAAAAATTAGCAATCAGCCCCAGCATTTT
TRBJ2-1 . TRBV6-1 TRBD2 CASSAGLIGGGHNEQFF TGTGCCAGCAGTGCGGGACTAATTGGCGGGGGTCACAATGAGCAGTTCTTC
TRBJ1-5 . TRBV29-1 . CSVGMASPGPQHF TGCAGCGTTGGAATGGCGTCTCCGGGGCCCCAGCATTTT
TRBJ2-1 . TRBV5-5 . CASSLIPSAVNEQFF TGTGCCAGCAGCTTGATTCCCTCCGCAGTGAATGAGCAGTTCTTC
TRBJ2-6 once TRBV15 TRBD1 CATSRAGDRVGGANVLTF TGTGCCACCAGCAGAGCAGGGGACAGGGTAGGTGGGGCCAACGTCCTGACTTTC
TRBJ2-1 . TRBV28 . CASSFSPRGYNEQFF TGTGCCAGCAGTTTTAGTCCTCGGGGTTACAATGAGCAGTTCTTC
TRBJ2-5 . TRBV9 TRBD2 CASSVAVGGVQETQYF TGTGCCAGCAGCGTAGCGGTTGGGGGGGTCCAAGAGACCCAGTACTTC
TRBJ1-2 . TRBV29-1 . CSVEDGNYGYTF TGCAGCGTTGAAGACGGTAACTATGGCTACACCTTC
TRBJ2-1 . TRBV30 TRBD2 CALAGDVNNEQFF TGTGCCTTAGCGGGAGACGTGAACAATGAGCAGTTCTTC
TRBJ2-1 . TRBV3-1/TRBV3-2 TRBD2 CASSQDTSGGYNEQFF TGTGCCAGCAGCCAAGATACTAGCGGGGGGTACAATGAGCAGTTCTTC
TRBJ1-1 . TRBV5-1 TRBD1 CASSPRTGEAVEAFF TGCGCCAGCAGCCCCAGGACAGGGGAGGCCGTTGAAGCTTTCTTT
TRBJ2-1 once TRBV3-1/TRBV3-2 TRBD2 CASSQLRLAGGLYNEQFF TGTGCCAGCAGCCAACTAAGACTAGCGGGAGGCCTCTACAATGAGCAGTTCTTC
TRBJ2-2 . TRBV15 . CATSSGMNTGELFF TGTGCCACCTCCTCAGGGATGAACACCGGGGAGCTGTTTTTT
TRBJ1-4 . TRBV28 . CASSFGQNEKLFF TGTGCCAGCAGTTTCGGACAGAATGAAAAACTGTTTTTT
TRBJ2-7 . TRBV7-8 TRBD2 CASSRGTGGPYEQYF TGTGCCAGCAGCCGAGGGACGGGAGGGCCCTACGAGCAGTACTTC
TRBJ1-5 . TRBV28 TRBD1 CASSLGGTGAPQHF TGTGCCAGCAGTTTAGGAGGGACAGGGGCGCCCCAGCATTTT
TRBJ1-1 . TRBV5-5 . CASSYVRTLIEVAFF TGTGCCAGCAGCTACGTCCGGACACTTATAGAGGTAGCTTTCTTT
TRBJ2-5 . TRBV28 TRBD1 CASRRQGLETQYF TGTGCCAGCAGACGACAGGGATTAGAGACCCAGTACTTC
TRBJ1-2 . TRBV28 . CASSSSGHYGYTF TGTGCCAGCAGCAGCTCTGGGCACTATGGCTACACCTTC
TRBJ2-7 few TRBV5-8 . CASSLVYSYEQYF TGTGCCAGCAGCTTGGTTTATTCCTACGAGCAGTACTTC
TRBJ1-5 . TRBV19 TRBD1 CASNIPGQGASQPQHF TGTGCCAGTAATATACCGGGACAGGGGGCGTCTCAGCCCCAGCATTTT
TRBJ2-7 few TRBV7-2 . CASSLAGGAEQYF TGTGCCAGCAGCTTAGCGGGCGGGGCGGAGCAGTACTTC
TRBJ1-1 . TRBV7-3 . CASSLWASNTEAFF TGTGCCAGCAGCCTATGGGCCAGCAACACTGAAGCTTTCTTT
TRBJ2-5 . TRBV5-4 TRBD2 CASRNGTSGRKTQYF TGTGCCAGCAGGAACGGGACTAGCGGGAGAAAGACCCAGTACTTC
TRBJ2-1 . TRBV7-8 TRBD2 CASSPWTSGRGGNEHEQFF TGTGCCAGCAGCCCTTGGACTAGCGGGAGAGGTGGAAACGAACATGAGCAGTTCTTC
TRBJ2-7 . TRBV19 . CASSIYSSVEQYF TGTGCCAGTAGTATCTACAGCTCGGTTGAGCAGTACTTC